This T cell receptor beta chain originates from a study of cytomegalovirus exposure and HLA in healthy donors. Findings and caveats of the study: Overall, approximately 180 TCR beta chains were annotated as cytomegalovirus-associated.

Repertoires were generated with immunoSEQ multiplex PCR, while TCRdb's copy carries only in-frame clones and drops some. The sample consists of about 200,000 clones, more than 70% of them appearing once. Regarding this clone: Its antigen is not known.

Germline V gene lookup returns CDR1 SGHRS and CDR2 YFSETQ. The CDR3 is made up of 14 amino acids. V was clipped by 0 bases and J by 5 bases, with 11 bases between them. Sequenced: PBMCs. V gene TRBV5-1 combines with J gene TRBJ1-2, with a tentative D call TRBD1 (6 bases). The sequence came from a woman between 18 and 30 years old in good health and CMV-seronegative. The CDR3 loop is CASSLAGQTYGYTF. Here the CDR3 DNA reads TGCGCCAGCAGCTTGGCCGGACAGACGTATGGCTACACCTTC. Full variable domain (missing parts from reference TRBV5-1 and TRBJ1-2): KAGVTQTPRYLIKTRGQQVTLSCSPISGHRSVSWYQQTPGQGLQFLFEYFSETQRNKGNFPGRFSGRQFSNSRSEMNVSTLELGDSALYLCASSLAGQTYGYTFGSGTRLTVV.